One and the same sample provided the 7 T cell receptor beta chains below, sequenced in a study of cytotoxic CD8 clonotypes in ibrutinib-treated CLL. Method: immunoSEQ multiplex PCR; TCRdb's copy keeps in-frame clones and lacks some. The sample records tens of thousands of clones, over 75% being singletons. The sample here was PBMCs, taken after 12 months of ibrutinib treatment. All receptors derive from a human donor with chronic lymphocytic leukemia.

The rearrangement uses TRBV30 and TRBJ1-1, with 8 bases fitting TRBD1. J was trimmed by 4 bases and V by 8 bases; bases with no gene match: 27. Germline loops: CDR1 GTSNPN, CDR2 SVGIG (reference sequence). The CDR3 is made up of 19 amino acids. CDR3 loop: CAGGTGTGLWPAASTEAFF. The CDR3 DNA follows: TGTGCCGGGGGTACCGGGACAGGCCTCTGGCCCGCCGCGAGCACTGAAGCTTTCTTT.

The chain employs TRBV10-2 and TRBJ1-4, with D perhaps TRBD1 (6 bases). The length of the CDR3 is 13 residues. The V end lost 8 bases, the J end lost 5 bases, and 12 bases lay between the germline ends. The germline V gene has CDR1 WSHSY and CDR2 SAAADI. CDR3 region: CASAGQSNEKLFF. In DNA, the CDR3 is TGCGCCAGCGCGGGACAATCAAATGAAAAACTGTTTTTT.

The rearrangement uses TRBV5-6 and TRBJ1-1; tentative D call: TRBD1 (5 bases). The CDR3 totals 14 residues. Germline V gene lookup returns CDR1 SGHDT and CDR2 YYEEEE. V dropped 0 bases and J dropped 4 bases, with 10 bases sitting between them. This chain's CDR3 is CASSLVPGGTEAFF. CDR3 sequence (DNA): TGTGCCAGCAGCTTGGTCCCGGGGGGCACTGAAGCTTTCTTT.

The V call is TRBV6-5, the J call TRBJ2-7, with a weak D call TRBD1 (6 bases). This CDR3 comprises 16 residues. V lost 4 bases to trimming and J lost 3 bases, with 19 bases between them. From germline, CDR1 is MNHEY and CDR2 SVGAGI. CDR3 nucleotide sequence: TGTGCCAGCAGTTGGGAAGGGACCGGACAGAGCTACGAGCAGTACTTC. Translated: CASSWEGTGQSYEQYF.

The chain recombines TRBV4-2 with TRBJ1-5, with D perhaps matching TRBD1 (6 bases). Trimming stripped 0 bases from V and 1 base from J, with 16 bases between. Germline V gene sequence: CDR1 LGHNA, CDR2 YNFKEQ. The length of the CDR3 is 18 residues. CDR3 nucleotides: TGTGCCAGCAGCCAAGATGCCCCAAGACAGGACAGCAATCAGCCCCAGCATTTT. Translated: CASSQDAPRQDSNQPQHF.

This sequence joins TRBV5-8 and TRBJ2-1, with TRBD1 as a possible D gene (5 bases). The CDR3 loop spans 16 amino acids. Trimming left V 2 bases short and J 6 bases short, with 18 bases between. Looked up from germline, CDR1 is SGHTS and CDR2 is YDEGEE. The CDR3 region is CASSLKTVYTGNEQFF. The CDR3 DNA sequence: TGTGCCAGCAGCTTAAAGACAGTCTACACCGGCAATGAGCAGTTCTTC.

The chain carries TRBV27 and TRBJ1-4; D not certain. Germline CDR1 reads MNHEY; CDR2 reads SMNVEV (reference sequence). V was cut by 2 bases and J by 3 bases, with 4 bases left in between. This CDR3 has 13 residues. This CDR3 reads CASSLSPNEKLFF. The CDR3 bases are TGTGCCAGCAGTTTAAGTCCTAATGAAAAACTGTTTTTT. The full variable domain, in which reference TRBV27 and TRBJ1-4 provide the parts outside the CDR3, is EAQVTQNPRYLITVTGKKLTVTCSQNMNHEYMSWYRQDPGLGLRQIYYSMNVEVTDKGDVPEGYKVSRKEKRNFPLILESPSPNQTSLYFCASSLSPNEKLFFGSGTQLSVL.